The TCR beta chain under discussion was sequenced for a study of OX40 agonist ivuxolimab in advanced cancers. Across the study: An agonistic anti-OX40 (CD134) antibody, ivuxolimab, was used to treat the patients.

This table comes from immunoSEQ multiplex PCR, and its TCRdb copy is limited to in-frame clones, with some not included. The profile shows about 76,000 clones, 89% of them singletons. The germline V gene encodes CDR1 SGHRS and CDR2 YFSETQ. This CDR3 spans 14 amino acids. The junction had 3 bases not matched to a gene; V was cut back by 4 bases and J by 8 bases. Blood was sampled at baseline, cycle 4 day 1, and cycle 7 day 1. A remark on this clone: The antigen is not known.

Notes on the study in general: Dosing at 0.1 to 3.0 mg/kg was accompanied by clonal expansion of CD4+ and CD8+ blood T cells by week 6.

The TCR sequence derives from an adult with an advanced solid tumor such as melanoma, head and neck, liver or kidney cancer. The chain is built from TRBV5-1 and TRBJ2-2; TRBD2 aligns across 12 bases. The source was CD4+ or CD8+ T cells sorted from blood, collected in a trial of the OX40 agonist ivuxolimab. The CDR3 sequence: CASSPGTSGGELFF. The CDR3 bases are TGCGCCAGCAGCCCCGGGACTAGCGGGGGGGAGCTGTTTTTT.